Described below is a single T cell receptor beta chain sequence and its context. This sample stems from a study of chemoradiotherapy in HPV16-positive cancers. The CDR3 spans 12 residues. From germline, CDR1 is GTSNPN and CDR2 SVGIG (reference sequence). Trimming took 3 bases from V and 5 from J, leaving 10 bases between them. Generated by immunoSEQ multiplex PCR, the TCRdb table keeps only in-frame clones and is missing some. This sample has tens of thousands of clones, with roughly 90% found just once. The sample consisted of blood, taken from a patient who underwent chemoradiotherapy. The chain links TRBV30 to TRBJ1-1; no firm D call. The receptor comes from a human donor with HPV-associated anogenital cancer. The CDR3 region has the DNA TGTGCCTGGAGCGGGTCCGGGACTGAAGCTTTCTTT. Protein sequence: CAWSGSGTEAFF. The whole variable domain, filled in from reference TRBV30 and TRBJ1-1, reads SQTIHQWPATLVQPVGSPLSLECTVEGTSNPNLYWYRQAAGRGLQLLFYSVGIGQISSEVPQNLSASRPQDRQFILSSKKLLLSDSGFYLCAWSGSGTEAFFGQGTRLTVV.